This T cell receptor (beta chain) was recorded in a study of blood T cell repertoires in COVID-19. Study context: The samples span acute and convalescent COVID-19 from the United States, Italy and Spain.

CDR3 length equals 14 residues. The germline gives CDR1 SGHDN, CDR2 FVKESK. V gave up 6 bases and J gave up 2 bases; unmatched junction bases: 4. The table came from immunoSEQ multiplex PCR; TCRdb's copy has only in-frame clones and leaves some out. In the table there are roughly 15,000 clones, 80% to 85% of which are singletons. The clonotype originates from a man aged 50-60 years with active COVID-19. This chain uses TRBV14 with TRBJ2-3, with 8 bases identical to TRBD2. The specimen sequenced was peripheral blood. CDR3 protein: CASSTGGDTDTQYF. The CDR3 DNA sequence: TGTGCCAGCAGTACGGGAGGGGACACAGATACGCAGTATTTT.